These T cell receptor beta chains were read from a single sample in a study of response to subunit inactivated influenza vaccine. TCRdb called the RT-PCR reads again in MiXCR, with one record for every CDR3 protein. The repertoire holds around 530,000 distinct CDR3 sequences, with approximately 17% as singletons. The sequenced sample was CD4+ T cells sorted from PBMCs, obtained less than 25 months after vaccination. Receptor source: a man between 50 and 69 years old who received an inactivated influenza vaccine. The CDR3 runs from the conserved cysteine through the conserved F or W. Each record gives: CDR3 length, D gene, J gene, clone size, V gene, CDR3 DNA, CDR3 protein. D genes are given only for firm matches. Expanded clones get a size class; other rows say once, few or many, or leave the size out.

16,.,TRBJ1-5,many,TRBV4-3,TGCGCCAGCAGCCAAGATCTTGGGGGACCGAATCAGCCCCAGCATTTT,CASSQDLGGPNQPQHF
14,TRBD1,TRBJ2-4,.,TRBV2,TGTGCCAGCAGTGAAGGGGGACAGGGAAACATTCAGTACTTC,CASSEGGQGNIQYF
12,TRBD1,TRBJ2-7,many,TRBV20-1,TGCAGTGCTACGGACAGGGGTGACGAGCAGTACTTC,CSATDRGDEQYF
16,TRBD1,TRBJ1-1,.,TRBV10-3,TGTGCCATCAGTAAGGGTCAGGACAGGGGGAACACTGAAGCTTTCTTT,CAISKGQDRGNTEAFF
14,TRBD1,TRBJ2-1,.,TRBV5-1,TGCGCCAGCAGCCGGGGACAGGGGGATAATGAGCAGTTCTTC,CASSRGQGDNEQFF
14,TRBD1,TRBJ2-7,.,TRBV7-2,TGTGCCAGCAGCCAGCAGGGACAGACCTACGAGCAGTACTTC,CASSQQGQTYEQYF
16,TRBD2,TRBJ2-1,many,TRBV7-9,TGTGCCAGCAGCCTATCGAGCGGGGGGCTTTACAATGAGCAGTTCTTC,CASSLSSGGLYNEQFF
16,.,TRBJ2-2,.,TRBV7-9,TGTGCCAGCATCCCCCCCGGGCAGGGAGGAACCGGGGAGCTGTTTTTT,CASIPPGQGGTGELFF
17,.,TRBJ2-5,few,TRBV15,TGTGCCACCAGCAGAGCGGGCAGGGTAGTCGATCAAGAGACCCAGTACTTC,CATSRAGRVVDQETQYF
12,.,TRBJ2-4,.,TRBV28,TGTGCCAGCAGCTTCCGGGGAAACATTCAGTACTTC,CASSFRGNIQYF
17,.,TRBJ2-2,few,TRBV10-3,TGTGCCATCAGTGGGGGCAGACTTCTAACGAACACCGGGGAGCTGTTTTTT,CAISGGRLLTNTGELFF
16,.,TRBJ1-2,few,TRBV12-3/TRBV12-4,TGTGCCAGCAGTCCGCCATTGGGACGGAGCAACTATGGCTACACCTTC,CASSPPLGRSNYGYTF
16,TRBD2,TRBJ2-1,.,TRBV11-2,TGTGCCAGCAGCTTAGAGCGGGGGGGCCGTTACAATGAGCAGTTCTTC,CASSLERGGRYNEQFF
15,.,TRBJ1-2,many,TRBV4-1,TGCGCCAGCACCCCATTCTCGGATGTCGGCTATGGCTACACCTTC,CASTPFSDVGYGYTF
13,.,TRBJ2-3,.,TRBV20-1,TGCAGTGCTACCATCTCTAGCACAGATACGCAGTATTTT,CSATISSTDTQYF
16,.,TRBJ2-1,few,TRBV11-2,TGTGCCAGCAGCCGAGTCGGGGCACCCTCCTACAATGAGCAGTTCTTC,CASSRVGAPSYNEQFF
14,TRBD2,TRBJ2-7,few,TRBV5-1,TGCGCCAGCAGCTTGGGGTCTAGCGGGAGCGAGCAGTACTTC,CASSLGSSGSEQYF
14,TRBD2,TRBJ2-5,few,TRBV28,TGTGCCAGCAGCTCCACTAGCGGGGGAGAGACCCAGTACTTC,CASSSTSGGETQYF
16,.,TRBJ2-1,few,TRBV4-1,TGCGCCAGCAGCCAAGATGGAGGGGGCACCTACAATGAGCAGTTCTTC,CASSQDGGGTYNEQFF
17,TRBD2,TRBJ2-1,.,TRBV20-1,TGCAGTGCTAGAGGTAGCGGGAGAGTCCTTCGATACAATGAGCAGTTCTTC,CSARGSGRVLRYNEQFF
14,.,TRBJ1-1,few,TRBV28,TGTGCCAGCAAAACCCTGGGAGGGGCCACTGAAGCTTTCTTT,CASKTLGGATEAFF
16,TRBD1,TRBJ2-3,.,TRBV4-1,TGCGCCAGCAGCCCCCGGGACAGGGGGTCGGCAGATACGCAGTATTTT,CASSPRDRGSADTQYF
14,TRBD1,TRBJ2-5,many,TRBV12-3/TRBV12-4,TGTGCCAGCAGTTTAGGACAGGGTGAGGAGACCCAGTACTTC,CASSLGQGEETQYF
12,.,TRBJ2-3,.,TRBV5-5,TGTGCCAGCAGCTTGCTGCCAGATACGCAGTATTTT,CASSLLPDTQYF
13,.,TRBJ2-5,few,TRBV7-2,TGTGCCAGCAGCTTAGCTGGGGGTTCGGCCCAGTACTTC,CASSLAGGSAQYF
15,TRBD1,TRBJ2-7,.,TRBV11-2,TGTGCCAGCAGCTTAGTGGCCAGGGGGCAATACGAGCAGTACTTC,CASSLVARGQYEQYF
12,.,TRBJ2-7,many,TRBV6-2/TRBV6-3,TGTGCCAGCAGTTATGGCGTCTACGAGCAGTACTTC,CASSYGVYEQYF
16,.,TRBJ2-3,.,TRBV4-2,TGTGCCAGCAGCCAAGGGCGGGGGCCCATCACAGATACGCAGTATTTT,CASSQGRGPITDTQYF
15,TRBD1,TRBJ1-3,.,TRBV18,TGTGCCAGCTCACCTCCGGGACAGGCTGGAAACACCATATATTTT,CASSPPGQAGNTIYF
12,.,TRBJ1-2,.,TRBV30,TGTGCCTGGAGTGTATCTGGCAATGGCTACACCTTC,CAWSVSGNGYTF
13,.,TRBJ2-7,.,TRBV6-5,TGTGCCAGCAGTTACTCATCCCTTCGGGAGCAGTACTTC,CASSYSSLREQYF
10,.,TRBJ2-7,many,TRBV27,TGTGCCAGCGGGATCTACGAGCAGTACTTC,CASGIYEQYF
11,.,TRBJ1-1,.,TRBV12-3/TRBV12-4,TGTGCCACGATCATGAACACTGAAGCTTTCTTT,CATIMNTEAFF
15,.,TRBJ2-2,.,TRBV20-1,TGCAGTGCTAGAGATCGTAACAGCAATACCGGGGAGCTGTTTTTT,CSARDRNSNTGELFF
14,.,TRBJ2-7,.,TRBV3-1,TGTGCCAGCAGCCAAAACAGGGTTTCCCACGAGCAGTACTTC,CASSQNRVSHEQYF
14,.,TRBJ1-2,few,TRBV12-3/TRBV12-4,TGTGCCAGCACCCCTCTGGCGGGAAACTATGGCTACACCTTC,CASTPLAGNYGYTF
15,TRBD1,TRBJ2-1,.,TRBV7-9,TGTGCCAGCAGCATTTTCAAGGGACAGTACAATGAGCAGTTCTTC,CASSIFKGQYNEQFF
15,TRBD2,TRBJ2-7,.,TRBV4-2,TGTGCCAGCAGCCAAGCCTTAGCGGGATCCTACGAGCAGTACTTC,CASSQALAGSYEQYF
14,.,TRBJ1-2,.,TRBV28,TGTGCCAGCAGTTTAGCAATGCCGGACTATGGCTACACCTTC,CASSLAMPDYGYTF
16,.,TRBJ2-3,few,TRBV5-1,TGCGCCAGCTCGTCGGGAGTGCATTCTAGCACAGATACGCAGTATTTT,CASSSGVHSSTDTQYF
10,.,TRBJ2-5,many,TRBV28,TGTGCCAGCAGTTCAGAGACCCAGTACTTC,CASSSETQYF
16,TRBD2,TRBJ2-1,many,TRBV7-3,TGTGCCAGCAGCTTAACCGGCGGGAGATCCTACAATGAGCAGTTCTTC,CASSLTGGRSYNEQFF
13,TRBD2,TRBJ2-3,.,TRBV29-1,TGCAGCGTTGTCGGGAGGCTCACAGATACGCAGTATTTT,CSVVGRLTDTQYF
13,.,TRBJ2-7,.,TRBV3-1,TGTGCCAGCAGCCAAGTTGCGAACTCCGAGCAGTACTTC,CASSQVANSEQYF
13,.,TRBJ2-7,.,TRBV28,TGTGCCAGTGGCACAGGGAGCTCCTACGAGCAGTACTTC,CASGTGSSYEQYF
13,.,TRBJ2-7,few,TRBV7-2,TGTGCCAGCAGCTTAGCGTCCAGTACCGAGCAGTACTTC,CASSLASSTEQYF
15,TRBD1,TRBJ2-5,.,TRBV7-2,TGTGCCAGCAGCCGCCGACAGGGGGTAATGGAGACCCAGTACTTC,CASSRRQGVMETQYF
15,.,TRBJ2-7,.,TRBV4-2,TGTGCCAGCAGCCAACAAGCGGGTTCCCCCTACGAGCAGTACTTC,CASSQQAGSPYEQYF
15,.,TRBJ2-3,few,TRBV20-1,TGCAGTGCTAGAGTTGGGCAGGGCCTCGGAGATACGCAGTATTTT,CSARVGQGLGDTQYF
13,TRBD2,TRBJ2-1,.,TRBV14,TGTGCCAGCAGCCAAGTAGGAGCGGGAGTAAGGTTCTTC,CASSQVGAGVRFF
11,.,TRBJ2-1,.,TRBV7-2,TGTGCCAGCAGCGCTAGCACGGAGCAGTTCTTC,CASSASTEQFF
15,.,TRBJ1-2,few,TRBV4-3,TGCGCCAGCAGCCAAGGGAGAGTACCCTCATATGGCTACACCTTC,CASSQGRVPSYGYTF
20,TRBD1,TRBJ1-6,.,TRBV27,TGTGCCAGCAGTTCTCCATCGATTCAGGGGGCGAAGTCTGGTAATTCACCCCTCCACTTT,CASSSPSIQGAKSGNSPLHF
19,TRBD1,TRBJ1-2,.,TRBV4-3,TGCGCCAGCAGCCAAGACTCTACAGGGGGCTTTGTAGCTAACTATGGCTACACCTTC,CASSQDSTGGFVANYGYTF
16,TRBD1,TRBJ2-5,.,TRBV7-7,TGTGCCAGCAGCTTAATGCGGGACAGGGGAGGAGAGACCCAGTACTTC,CASSLMRDRGGETQYF
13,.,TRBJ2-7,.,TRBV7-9,TGTGCCAGCAGCTTAACAGGGAACGGCGAGCAGTACTTC,CASSLTGNGEQYF
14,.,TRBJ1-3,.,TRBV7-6,TGTGCCAGCAGCCAAGGGACGGTTGAAAACACCATATATTTT,CASSQGTVENTIYF
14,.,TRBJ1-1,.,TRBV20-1,TGCAGTGCTAGACCCGACGCCCGGAACACTGAAGCTTTCTTT,CSARPDARNTEAFF
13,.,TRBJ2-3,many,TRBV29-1,TGCAGCGTTGAAGGGTACATCACAGATACGCAGTATTTT,CSVEGYITDTQYF
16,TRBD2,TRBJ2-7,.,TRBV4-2,TGTGCCAGCAGCCCCACCGGGGAGCGGGAGGGCTACGAGCAGTACTTC,CASSPTGEREGYEQYF